This TCR beta chain comes out of a study of brain T cells in children with intractable seizures. This CDR3 has 15 residues. The ends lost 7 bases at V and 3 bases at J; junction bases unmatched: 11. Germline CDR1 and CDR2: MNHEY and SVGAGI. Documented time point: blood from clinic visit 5 months post-surgery; TSC patient then seizure free. The sequenced cases were selected for having the highest brain T cell transcript signatures. Profiling relied on immunoSEQ multiplex PCR, and the TCRdb table lists in-frame clones only, not all of them. The profile shows a few hundred thousand clones, 85% to 95% of them singletons.

The sequence was collected from a boy younger than two with tuberous sclerosis and intractable seizures. The V and J genes are TRBV6-5 and TRBJ1-1, with 7 bases aligning to TRBD1. Sequences were derived from peripheral blood, sampled 4 to 6 months after surgery. CDR3 nucleotide sequence: TGTGCCAGCACCAACAGGGGCTTTAGGGACACTGAAGCTTTCTTT. Amino acids: CASTNRGFRDTEAFF.